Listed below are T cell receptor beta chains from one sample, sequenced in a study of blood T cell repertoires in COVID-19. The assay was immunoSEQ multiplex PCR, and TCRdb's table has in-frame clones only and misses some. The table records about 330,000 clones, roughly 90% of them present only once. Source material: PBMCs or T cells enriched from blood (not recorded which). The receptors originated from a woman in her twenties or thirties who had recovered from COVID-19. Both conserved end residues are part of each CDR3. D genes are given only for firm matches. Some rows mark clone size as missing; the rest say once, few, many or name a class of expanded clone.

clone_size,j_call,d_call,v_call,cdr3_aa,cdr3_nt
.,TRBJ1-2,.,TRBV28,CASSSPGTSTERDYGYTF,TGTGCCAGCAGTTCCCCCGGGACATCAACCGAAAGGGACTATGGCTACACCTTC
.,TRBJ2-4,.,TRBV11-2,CASTPGVGKNIQYF,TGTGCCAGCACCCCAGGGGTTGGCAAAAACATTCAGTACTTC
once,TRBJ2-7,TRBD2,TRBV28,CASSLASGDLSEQYF,TGTGCCAGCAGTTTAGCTAGCGGAGACCTTTCTGAGCAGTACTTC
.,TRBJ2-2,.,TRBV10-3,CAISEGGVRNTGELFF,TGTGCCATCAGTGAAGGGGGGGTGAGAAACACCGGGGAGCTGTTTTTT
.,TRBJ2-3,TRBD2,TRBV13,CASSLRGNTQYF,TGTGCCAGCAGCTTGCGGGGGAATACGCAGTATTTT
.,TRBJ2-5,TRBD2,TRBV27,CASSAMTSGGSAQYF,TGTGCCAGCAGCGCAATGACTAGCGGGGGATCGGCCCAGTACTTC
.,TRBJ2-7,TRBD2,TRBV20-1,CSASVQRGYEQYF,TGCAGTGCTAGTGTACAGCGGGGTTACGAGCAGTACTTC
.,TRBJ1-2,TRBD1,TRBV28,CASTPGQGALYGYTF,TGTGCCAGTACTCCGGGACAGGGGGCCCTCTATGGCTACACCTTC
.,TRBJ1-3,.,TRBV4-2,CASSQERQGFRSGNTIYF,TGTGCCAGCAGCCAAGAACGGCAGGGGTTTAGATCTGGAAACACCATATATTTT
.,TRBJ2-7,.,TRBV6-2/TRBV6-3,CASSYEAASSYEQYF,TGTGCCAGCAGTTATGAGGCCGCCAGCTCCTACGAGCAGTACTTC
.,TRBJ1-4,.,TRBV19,CASSIRERNEKLFF,TGTGCCAGTAGTATCCGGGAACGTAATGAAAAACTGTTTTTT
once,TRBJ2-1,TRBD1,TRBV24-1,CATSARGLVWSEQFF,TGTGCCACCAGTGCCAGGGGGCTGGTTTGGTCTGAGCAGTTCTTC
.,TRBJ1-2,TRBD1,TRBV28,CASSADRGLSGYTF,TGTGCCAGCAGTGCCGACAGGGGGCTCTCTGGCTACACCTTC
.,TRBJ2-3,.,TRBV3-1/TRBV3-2,CASSQVHGGDTQYF,TGTGCCAGCAGCCAAGTTCATGGAGGGGATACGCAGTATTTT
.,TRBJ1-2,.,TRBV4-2,CASSQDRGGSLYGYTF,TGTGCCAGCAGCCAAGATCGAGGGGGTTCTCTCTATGGCTACACCTTC
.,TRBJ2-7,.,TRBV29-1,CSAGTSPYEQYF,TGCAGCGCCGGGACTTCCCCCTACGAGCAGTACTTC
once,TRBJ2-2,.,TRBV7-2,CASSQTMNTGELFF,TGTGCCAGCAGTCAGACTATGAACACCGGGGAGCTGTTTTTT
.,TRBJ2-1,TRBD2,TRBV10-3,CAIRRTSGTRSYNEQFF,TGTGCCATCAGGAGGACTAGCGGGACGCGATCCTACAATGAGCAGTTCTTC
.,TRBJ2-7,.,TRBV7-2,CASSLQNYEQYF,TGTGCCAGCAGCTTACAAAACTACGAGCAGTACTTC
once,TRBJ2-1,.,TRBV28,CASSLYYEQFF,TGTGCCAGCAGTTTATACTATGAGCAGTTCTTC
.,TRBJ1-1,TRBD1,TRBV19,CASSTRQGARRTEAFF,TGTGCCAGTAGTACGAGACAGGGGGCGCGTCGGACTGAAGCTTTCTTT
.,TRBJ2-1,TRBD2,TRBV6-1,CASSRGLAGPNGQFF,TGTGCCAGCAGCCGAGGACTAGCGGGACCGAACGGGCAGTTCTTC
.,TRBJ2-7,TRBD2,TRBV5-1,CASSWEGPYEQYF,TGCGCCAGCAGCTGGGAGGGGCCCTACGAGCAGTACTTC
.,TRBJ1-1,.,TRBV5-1,CASSFTMGAEAFF,TGCGCCAGCAGCTTTACTATGGGAGCTGAAGCTTTCTTT
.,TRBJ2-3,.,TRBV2,CASSVMAGTDTQYF,TGTGCCAGCAGTGTTATGGCGGGCACAGATACGCAGTATTTT
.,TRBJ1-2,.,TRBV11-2,CASSITTGLHGYTF,TGTGCCAGCAGCATAACAACAGGGCTTCATGGCTACACCTTC
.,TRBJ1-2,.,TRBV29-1,CSVERGVGYTF,TGCAGCGTTGAAAGGGGCGTTGGCTACACCTTC
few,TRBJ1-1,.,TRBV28,CASSTVVGRTEAFF,TGTGCCAGCAGTACTGTAGTGGGGAGGACTGAAGCTTTCTTT
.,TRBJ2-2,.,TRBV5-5,CASSFVGRGTGELFF,TGTGCCAGCAGCTTTGTTGGTCGCGGAACCGGGGAGCTGTTTTTT
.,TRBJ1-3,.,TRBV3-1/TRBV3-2,CASTPRDSGNTIYF,TGTGCCAGCACTCCCCGCGACTCTGGAAACACCATATATTTT
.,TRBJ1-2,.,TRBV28,CATRTEGPTSYGYTF,TGTGCCACCAGGACGGAGGGTCCCACTAGCTATGGCTACACCTTC
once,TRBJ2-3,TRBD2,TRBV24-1,CATSDPTSGGTGNTQYF,TGTGCCACCAGTGATCCGACTAGCGGGGGGACCGGAAATACGCAGTATTTT
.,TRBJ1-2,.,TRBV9,CASSVGQGGGYGYTF,TGTGCCAGCAGCGTAGGTCAGGGAGGGGGCTATGGCTACACCTTC
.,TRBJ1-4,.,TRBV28,CASSYHVGVPNEKLFF,TGTGCCAGCAGTTATCACGTCGGGGTTCCTAATGAAAAACTGTTTTTT
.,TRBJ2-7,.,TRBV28,CATRGAGAYEQYF,TGTGCCACCCGGGGTGCAGGGGCGTACGAGCAGTACTTC
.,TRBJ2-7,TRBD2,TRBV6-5,CASSYSGASGSYEQYF,TGTGCCAGCAGTTACAGTGGGGCTAGCGGGAGCTACGAGCAGTACTTC
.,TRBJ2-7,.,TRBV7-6,CASSFGGVGEQYF,TGTGCCAGCAGCTTCGGGGGTGTCGGCGAGCAGTACTTC
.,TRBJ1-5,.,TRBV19,CASSIFLGYQPQHF,TGTGCCAGTAGTATATTCCTAGGCTATCAGCCCCAGCATTTT
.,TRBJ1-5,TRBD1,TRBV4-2,CASSHTGEGSNQPQHF,TGTGCCAGCAGCCATACAGGGGAAGGTAGCAATCAGCCCCAGCATTTT
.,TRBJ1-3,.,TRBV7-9,CASSPQSSPRRGNTIYF,TGTGCCAGCAGCCCCCAGTCTTCTCCGAGGCGGGGAAACACCATATATTTT
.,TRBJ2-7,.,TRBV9,CASSVVSGGEQYF,TGTGCCAGCAGCGTAGTAAGCGGAGGAGAGCAGTACTTC
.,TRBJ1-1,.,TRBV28,CASTPPIGRGLKTEAFF,TGTGCCAGCACTCCCCCCATTGGGAGGGGTTTAAAGACTGAAGCTTTCTTT
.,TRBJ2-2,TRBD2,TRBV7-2,CASSPRSGGRDGELFF,TGTGCCAGCAGCCCCCGAAGCGGGGGTCGCGACGGGGAGCTGTTTTTT
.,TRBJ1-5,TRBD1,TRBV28,CASSWGQRNQPQHF,TGTGCCAGCAGCTGGGGACAGCGCAATCAGCCCCAGCATTTT
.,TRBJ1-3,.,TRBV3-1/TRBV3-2,CASSQVGGNTIYF,TGTGCCAGCAGCCAGGTGGGCGGGAACACCATATATTTT
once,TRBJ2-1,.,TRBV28,CASSFVAGANEQFF,TGTGCCAGCAGTTTTGTTGCGGGCGCCAATGAGCAGTTCTTC
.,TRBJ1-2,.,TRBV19,CASSPNGILRGYTF,TGTGCCAGTAGTCCCAACGGGATTTTGCGTGGCTACACCTTC
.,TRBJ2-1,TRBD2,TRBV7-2,CASISGNSYNEQFF,TGTGCCAGCATTAGCGGGAATTCCTACAATGAGCAGTTCTTC
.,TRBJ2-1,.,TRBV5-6,CASSLGLSYNEQFF,TGTGCCAGCAGCTTGGGACTATCCTACAATGAGCAGTTCTTC
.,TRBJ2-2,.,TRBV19,CASGSGSWAGELFF,TGTGCCAGTGGGTCAGGGTCGTGGGCCGGGGAGCTGTTTTTT
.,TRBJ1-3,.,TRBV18,CASSPHPRGNTIYF,TGTGCCAGCTCACCACACCCGCGTGGAAACACCATATATTTT
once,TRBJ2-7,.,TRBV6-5,CASRQRWRDSYEQYF,TGTGCCAGCAGACAAAGGTGGCGGGACAGCTACGAGCAGTACTTC